The 29 T cell receptor beta chains in this list originate from one sample, sequenced in a study of cytomegalovirus exposure and HLA in healthy donors. 13 Jbeta primers and 60 Vbeta primers were used for the PCR. Libraries were prepared by immunoSEQ multiplex PCR; TCRdb keeps only in-frame clonotypes and omits some of them. The table shows about 110,000 clones, with 82% occurring only once. Sequencing was performed on PBMCs. The receptors originated from a man younger than 45 in good health and CMV-seropositive.

This clone was observed a handful of times. The chain is built from TRBV10-3 and TRBJ2-7; 7 nucleotides match TRBD1. CDR1 and CDR2 from the germline V gene are ENHRY and SYGVKD. This CDR3 is built from 13 residues. Losses at the gene ends were 6 bases for V and 2 bases for J; bases not matched to a gene: 4. CDR3 residues: CAISSGTAYEQYF. As DNA, the CDR3 is TGTGCCATCAGCTCCGGGACAGCCTACGAGCAGTACTTC.

This clone was counted a few times. V is TRBV6-1 and J is TRBJ2-7; D might be TRBD2 (5 bases). Germline CDR1 MNHNS, CDR2 SASEGT. The germline V and J ends were trimmed by 2 bases and 4 bases, with 24 bases remaining between them. The CDR3 covers 18 residues. CDR3 bases: TGTGCCAGCAGTGAATACCGAGGGATTGTCAGGTCGGCTTACGAGCAGTACTTC. This sequence encodes CASSEYRGIVRSAYEQYF.

J is TRBJ2-1 and V is TRBV7-8; D might be TRBD1 (5 bases). V lost 5 bases to trimming and J lost 4 bases, with 15 bases between them. Germline V lookup: CDR1 SGHVS, CDR2 FQNEAQ. This CDR3 contains 15 residues. Here the CDR3 DNA reads TGTGCCAGCAGCGTGGACACGATCACTTACAATGAGCAGTTCTTC. This sequence encodes CASSVDTITYNEQFF.

This chain uses TRBV11-3 with TRBJ2-7; 14 bases align to TRBD2. Germline V gene sequence: CDR1 SGHNT, CDR2 YENEEA. The CDR3 is 15 residues long. Losses at the gene ends were 5 bases for V and 2 bases for J; bases not matched to a gene: 2. CDR3 in DNA: TGTGCCAGCAGCGCGGGACTAGCGGGGGCCTACGAGCAGTACTTC. It codes for CASSAGLAGAYEQYF.

The V and J genes are TRBV6-5 and TRBJ1-6; D is unclear. Between the trimmed V and J ends, which lost 10 bases and 6 bases, there was a span of 16 bases. CDR3 length equals 14 residues. Germline CDR1 and CDR2: MNHEY and SVGAGI. The CDR3 nucleotides are TGTGCCACCGGTCCTTCCCCTCCTAATTCACCCCTCCACTTT. Protein product: CATGPSPPNSPLHF.

The chain links TRBV18 to TRBJ1-2; D remains unclear. CDR3 length: 15 amino acids. Between the trimmed V and J ends, which lost 3 bases and 5 bases, there was a span of 16 bases. The germline gives CDR1 KGHSH, CDR2 LQKENI. The CDR3 loop reads CASSPILLEPYGYTF. Written as DNA, the CDR3 is TGTGCCAGCTCACCCATTCTCCTGGAGCCTTATGGCTACACCTTC. The full variable domain, with the rest looked up from reference TRBV18 and TRBJ1-2, is NAGVMQNPRHLVRRRGQEARLRCSPMKGHSHVYWYRQLPEEGLKFMVYLQKENIIDESGMPKERFSAEFPKEGPSILRIQQVVRGDSAAYFCASSPILLEPYGYTFGSGTRLTVV.

The rearrangement uses TRBV4-1 and TRBJ1-1; D unclear. The germline V gene encodes CDR1 MGHRA and CDR2 YSYEKL. The CDR3 contains 12 residues. Trimming left V 0 bases short and J 9 bases short, with 8 bases between. CDR3 protein: CASSQDLKQAFF. In DNA form, the CDR3 reads TGCGCCAGCAGCCAAGATTTGAAGCAAGCTTTCTTT.

The rearrangement joins TRBV27 to TRBJ1-2; no firm D call. V lost 0 bases and J lost 5, with 13 bases in between. The germline CDR1 and CDR2 sequences are MNHEY and SMNVEV (reference sequence). This CDR3 has 15 amino acids. This CDR3 is CASSLSGSAVYGYTF. CDR3 bases: TGTGCCAGCAGTTTATCAGGGAGCGCGGTTTATGGCTACACCTTC.

V gene TRBV2 combines with J gene TRBJ1-2; D not certain. Germline V gene sequence: CDR1 SNHLY, CDR2 FYNNEI. Deletions cut 2 bases from V and 3 bases from J, with 4 bases between. This CDR3 contains 12 residues. CDR3 sequence reads: CASSEQDYGYTF. CDR3 nucleotides: TGTGCCAGCAGTGAACAGGACTATGGCTACACCTTC.

The chain has TRBV7-9 and TRBJ2-3, with D perhaps TRBD2 (6 bases). The CDR3 spans 16 residues. Germline lookup yields CDR1 SEHNR and CDR2 FQNEAQ (reference sequence). V was shortened by 2 bases and J by 3 bases, with 15 bases between the two germline ends. The DNA for the CDR3 is TGTGCCAGCAGCTTAAATAGGGGACTCCCAACAGATACGCAGTATTTT. This gives the protein CASSLNRGLPTDTQYF. The variable domain in full, with the rest retrieved from reference TRBV7-9 and TRBJ2-3, is DTGVSQNPRHKITKRGQNVTFRCDPISEHNRLYWYRQTLGQGPEFLTYFQNEAQLEKSRLLSDRFSAERPKGSFSTLEIQRTEQGDSAMYLCASSLNRGLPTDTQYFGPGTRLTVL.

This chain connects TRBV18 to TRBJ2-1; 7 bases fit TRBD2. The V and J ends lost 3 bases and 4 bases, in that order; junction bases with no gene match: 9. The CDR3 has 16 amino acids. CDR1 is KGHSH, CDR2 LQKENI, per germline. The CDR3 sequence: CASSPRVLANYNEQFF. Written as DNA, the CDR3 is TGTGCCAGCTCACCGCGGGTACTAGCGAATTACAATGAGCAGTTCTTC.

The chain employs TRBV19 and TRBJ2-7, with a possible D match to TRBD1 (7 bases). This CDR3 is 12 amino acids long. Germline V gene sequence: CDR1 LNHDA, CDR2 SQIVND (reference sequence). Trimming stripped 4 bases from V and 5 bases from J, with 9 bases between. CDR3 nucleotides: TGTGCCAGTAGTACAGGGGGGCACGAGCAGTACTTC. Translation gives CASSTGGHEQYF.

V gene TRBV27 combines with J gene TRBJ2-5; D may be TRBD1 (5 bases). Trimming left V 10 bases short and J 7 bases short, with 19 bases between. CDR1 and CDR2 from the germline V gene are MNHEY and SMNVEV (reference sequence). CDR3 size: 13 residues. The CDR3 is CATQDSRRGTQYF. CDR3 in DNA: TGTGCCACCCAAGACAGCCGCCGCGGGACCCAGTACTTC.

This clone has a handful of counts. Germline is not matched at one junction end, which may reflect a read error. The chain employs TRBV11-3 and TRBJ2-7, with TRBD1 matching over 10 bases. The CDR3 contains 16 residues. Germline V gene data show CDR1 as SGHNT and CDR2 as YENEEA. The CDR3 nucleotides read TGTGCCAGCAGCCCGACAAGACAGGGGGCATATAGTACCCCTAGCTTC. It codes for CASSPTRQGAYSTPSF.

V and J are TRBV6-1 and TRBJ2-1; 8 bases line up with TRBD2. V dropped 4 bases and J dropped 9; count of bases not matched to a gene: 11. The CDR3 spans 15 residues. Germline V gene sequence: CDR1 MNHNS, CDR2 SASEGT. The CDR3 here is CASSALSGVFAEQFF. CDR3 nucleotide sequence: TGTGCCAGCAGTGCCCTTAGCGGGGTGTTTGCTGAGCAGTTCTTC.

A remark on this clone: Sequence at one end of the junction differs from germline and may be a read error. J is TRBJ1-5 and V is TRBV18, with a tentative D call TRBD1 (5 bases). Looked up from germline, CDR1 is KGHSH and CDR2 is LQKENI. This CDR3 comprises 14 residues. DNA for the CDR3: TGTGCCAGCTCACAGGACAACCTGAATCAGCGCCAGCATTTT. This codes for CASSQDNLNQRQHF.

This chain links TRBV7-8 with TRBJ1-6; possible D gene TRBD1, 5 bases. V was clipped by 1 base and J by 8 bases, with 9 bases between them. CDR3 length: 14 residues. Germline V CDR1 and CDR2: SGHVS, FQNEAQ. The CDR3 coding sequence is TGTGCCAGCAGCTTAGGCGGAGGGGATTCACCCCTCCACTTT. It codes for CASSLGGGDSPLHF. Variable domain in full (rest from reference TRBV7-8 and TRBJ1-6): GAGVSQSPRYKVAKRGQDVALRCDPISGHVSLFWYQQALGQGPEFLTYFQNEAQLDKSGLPSDRFFAERPEGSVSTLKIQRTQQEDSAVYLCASSLGGGDSPLHFGNGTRLTVT.

In the case of this clone: The junction departs from the called germline gene at one end, perhaps through a read error. V is TRBV19 and J is TRBJ2-4; D possibly corresponds to TRBD2 (5 bases). There are 15 residues in the CDR3. The germline V gene has CDR1 LNHDA and CDR2 SQIVND (reference sequence). The CDR3 sequence: CASSTVNLAKNSQYF. The CDR3 DNA is TGTGCCAGTAGTACAGTTAATCTAGCCAAAAACAGTCAGTACTTC.

V and J are TRBV7-9 and TRBJ1-5; 7 bases line up with TRBD1. V was clipped by 1 base and J by 6 bases; unmatched bases: 3. This CDR3 spans 14 amino acids. Germline V gene data show CDR1 as SEHNR and CDR2 as FQNEAQ (reference sequence). CDR3: CASSLVGGGQPQHF. CDR3 nucleotide sequence: TGTGCCAGCAGCTTAGTAGGGGGCGGTCAGCCCCAGCATTTT.

The CDR3 region is CSVERLAAETQYF. CDR3 nucleotides: TGCAGCGTTGAACGACTAGCGGCCGAGACCCAGTACTTC. The genes are TRBV29-1 and TRBJ2-5; 9 nucleotides match TRBD2. The trim removed 2 bases at V and 5 bases at J, leaving 3 bases unmatched. CDR1 is SQVTM, CDR2 ANQGSEA, per germline. CDR3 length: 13 amino acids.

The V and J genes are TRBV6-5 and TRBJ1-1; 8 bases line up with TRBD1. The CDR3 runs to 14 residues. After removal of 6 bases from V and 4 bases from J, the junction contained 7 bases not matched to a gene. CDR1 and CDR2 from the germline V gene are MNHEY and SVGAGI. The CDR3 here is CASSEQGVFTEAFF. In DNA, the CDR3 is TGTGCCAGCAGCGAACAGGGGGTTTTCACTGAAGCTTTCTTT.

The gene calls are TRBV5-4 and TRBJ2-5, with 7 positions matching TRBD1. CDR1 is SGHNT, CDR2 YYREEE, per germline (reference sequence). The junction had 25 bases not matched to a gene; V was cut back by 10 bases and J by 10 bases. CDR3 length: 16 amino acids. The CDR3 reads CAVNGNRGLGSVVQYF. CDR3 coding DNA: TGTGCCGTTAACGGAAATAGGGGGCTGGGGTCAGTGGTCCAGTACTTC.

This clone was recorded once. This chain links TRBV18 with TRBJ1-5; TRBD1 is a possible D gene (5 bases). V lost 6 bases and J lost 3, with 9 bases in between. CDR3 length equals 13 residues. Germline V gene lookup returns CDR1 KGHSH and CDR2 LQKENI. CDR3 bases: TGTGCCAGCTCGCCGGGGGTCAATCAGCCCCAGCATTTT. It encodes CASSPGVNQPQHF.

The chain links TRBV19 to TRBJ1-5; no clear D. The CDR3 runs 13 residues. V lost 5 bases and J 5 bases, leaving 10 bases between the germline ends. CDR1 and CDR2 from the germline V gene are LNHDA and SQIVND (reference sequence). In DNA form, the CDR3 reads TGTGCCAGTAGTCGGATACAGTATCAGCCCCAGCATTTT. As protein: CASSRIQYQPQHF.

V usage is TRBV7-3 and J usage is TRBJ1-5; D is ambiguous. CDR3 size: 14 residues. Germline CDR1 reads SGHTA; CDR2 reads FQGTGA. V lost 6 bases to trimming and J lost 2 bases, with 11 bases between them. In DNA, the CDR3 is TGTGCCAGCAGTCTTCCAACAGGCAATCAGCCCCAGCATTTT. Amino acids: CASSLPTGNQPQHF.

The chain carries TRBV4-2 and TRBJ1-2; D not certain. The CDR3 totals 15 residues. Trimming left V 0 bases short and J 1 base short, with 9 bases between. Germline CDR1 LGHNA, CDR2 YNFKEQ. In nucleotides, the CDR3 is TGTGCCAGCAGCCAAGAGAGGTTAAATAACTATGGCTACACCTTC. Protein sequence: CASSQERLNNYGYTF.

The chain joins TRBV2 to TRBJ1-2; 8 positions match TRBD1. Trimming removed 8 bases from V and 2 bases from J; junction bases left unmatched: 7. Germline V gene data show CDR1 as SNHLY and CDR2 as FYNNEI. The CDR3 runs 14 residues. This CDR3 is CASYRGQVNYGYTF. The CDR3 coding sequence is TGTGCCAGCTATAGGGGACAGGTCAACTATGGCTACACCTTC.

The chain uses TRBV2 and TRBJ2-5, with 8 bases aligning to TRBD2. The CDR3 is 14 residues long. Germline CDR1 and CDR2: SNHLY and FYNNEI. V lost 3 bases to trimming and J lost 7 bases; unmatched junction nucleotides: 7. The CDR3 region is CASSDLAGRGTQYF. The CDR3 region has the DNA TGTGCCAGCAGTGACCTAGCGGGCCGGGGGACCCAGTACTTC.

This chain joins TRBV11-3 and TRBJ2-5, with no clear D. Germline V CDR1 and CDR2: SGHNT, YENEEA. Trimming removed 0 bases at V and 2 bases at J, with 7 bases between. This CDR3 is built from 14 residues. CDR3 region: CASSLDNGQETQYF. CDR3 bases: TGTGCCAGCAGCTTAGATAACGGTCAAGAGACCCAGTACTTC. The full variable domain, its missing parts supplied by reference TRBV11-3 and TRBJ2-5, is EAGVVQSPRYKIIEKKQPVAFWCNPISGHNTLYWYLQNLGQGPELLIRYENEEAVDDSQLPKDRFSAERLKGVDSTLKIQPAELGDSAVYLCASSLDNGQETQYFGPGTRLLVL.